These 14 T cell receptor beta chains came from one sample sequenced in a study of control samples from healthy donors and cancer patients. Using immunoSEQ multiplex PCR, the repertoire was profiled, and TCRdb retains in-frame clones only, with some absent. This table holds about 70,000 clones, approximately 87% found once. The specimen sequenced was PBMCs. Receptors were obtained from a woman aged 50 to 65 with head and neck cancer.

The chain has TRBV19 and TRBJ1-4; D ambiguous. Trimming shortened V by 3 bases and J by 0 bases, and 11 bases separated the two germline ends. CDR1 is LNHDA, CDR2 SQIVND, per germline (reference sequence). The CDR3 has 16 residues. The CDR3 is CASSIRTTPTNEKLFF. For the CDR3, the DNA is TGTGCCAGTAGTATCAGGACCACTCCAACTAATGAAAAACTGTTTTTT. Complete variable domain (other parts from reference TRBV19 and TRBJ1-4): DGGITQSPKYLFRKEGQNVTLSCEQNLNHDAMYWYRQDPGQGLRLIYYSQIVNDFQKGDIAEGYSVSREKKESFPLTVTSAQKNPTAFYLCASSIRTTPTNEKLFFGSGTQLSVL.

V usage is TRBV21-1 and J usage is TRBJ1-4; no DNA check was done on the table's D call, TRBD1. TRBV21-1 counts as a pseudogene. This CDR3 has 13 residues. The CDR3 here is CARTGGADEKLFF. CDR3 in DNA: TGTGCCAGGACAGGGGGCGCGGATGAAAAACTGTTTTTT.

This clone was recorded only once. The chain couples TRBV5-4 to TRBJ2-1; tentatively, D is TRBD1 or TRBD2 (6 bases each). The length of the CDR3 is 18 residues. Trimming shortened V by 6 bases and J by 8 bases, and 30 bases separated the two germline ends. In germline, CDR1 is SGHNT, CDR2 YYREEE (reference sequence). DNA for the CDR3: TGTGCCAGCACCACCTCATTCGGGGGCTCTACGGTGTCTGATGAGCAGTTCTTC. Translating gives CASTTSFGGSTVSDEQFF.

The rearrangement links TRBV4-1 to TRBJ2-7, with 10 bases identical to TRBD1. The CDR3 extends over 18 amino acids. V shed 0 bases, J shed 1 base, and the junction held 9 bases outside the gene matches. Germline CDR1 reads MGHRA; CDR2 reads YSYEKL. This CDR3 reads CASSQEVPQGQGSYEQYF. The CDR3, as DNA: TGCGCCAGCAGCCAAGAGGTTCCCCAGGGACAGGGGTCCTACGAGCAGTACTTC.

The chain joins TRBV7-9 to TRBJ2-7; D gene ambiguous. The germline V gene encodes CDR1 SEHNR and CDR2 FQNEAQ (reference sequence). Between the trimmed V and J ends, which lost 5 bases and 1 base, there was a span of 6 bases. This CDR3 region has 12 residues. The CDR3, as DNA: TGTGCCAGCAGCGGGCGATCCTACGAGCAGTACTTC. As protein: CASSGRSYEQYF.

J is TRBJ2-2 and V is TRBV19, with D perhaps matching TRBD2 (6 bases). Germline V gene data show CDR1 as LNHDA and CDR2 as SQIVND (reference sequence). The CDR3 runs to 15 residues. Trimming cost V 4 bases and J 3 bases, with 12 bases left between them. The CDR3 loop reads CASSKRWGDTGELFF. The CDR3 DNA reads as TGTGCCAGTAGTAAACGGTGGGGGGACACCGGGGAGCTGTTTTTT.

The gene calls are TRBV29-1 and TRBJ2-5, with TRBD2 identical over 7 bases. The CDR3 is 13 amino acids. Germline CDR1 reads SQVTM; CDR2 reads ANQGSEA. V was clipped by 7 bases and J by 0 bases; unmatched bases: 5. CDR3 coding DNA: TGCAGCGGGGAGGGTGGGGACCAAGAGACCCAGTACTTC. Translating it yields CSGEGGDQETQYF.

The chain has TRBV21-1 and TRBJ2-5. TRBV21-1 is flagged as a pseudogene. The CDR3 runs 14 residues. The DNA for the CDR3 is TGTGCCAGCAGCAAATTAGGACCGCAAGAGACCCAGTACTTC. Amino acid sequence: CASSKLGPQETQYF.

The chain joins TRBV5-5 to TRBJ2-1, with no clear D. Deletions cut 2 bases from V and 2 bases from J, with 5 bases between. The length of the CDR3 is 13 residues. Per germline, CDR1 SGHKS and CDR2 YYEKEE (reference sequence). The CDR3 loop reads CASSLATYNEQFF. CDR3 sequence (DNA): TGTGCCAGCAGCTTAGCGACCTACAATGAGCAGTTCTTC.

The chain uses TRBV24-1 and TRBJ1-3, with D possibly TRBD1 on 5 matching bases. There are 17 residues in the CDR3. V was clipped by 0 bases and J by 7 bases, with 18 bases between them. Germline assignment: CDR1 KGHDR and CDR2 SFDVKD. CDR3 in amino acids: CATSDLVPRDWRNTIYF. CDR3 DNA: TGTGCCACCAGTGATTTGGTACCTCGGGACTGGCGGAACACCATATATTTT.

The V and J genes are TRBV9 and TRBJ2-2; 7 bases are shared with TRBD1. With 3 bases clipped from V and 5 bases from J, the junction kept 10 bases outside the gene matches. CDR3 length equals 16 residues. Germline V gene sequence: CDR1 SGDLS, CDR2 YYNGEE. The CDR3 region is CASSALRQGETGELFF. CDR3 DNA: TGTGCCAGCAGCGCCCTAAGACAGGGTGAGACCGGGGAGCTGTTTTTT. Together with reference TRBV9 and TRBJ2-2, the CDR3 gives the full variable domain: DSGVTQTPKHLITATGQRVTLRCSPRSGDLSVYWYQQSLDQGLQFLIQYYNGEERAKGNILERFSAQQFPDLHSELNLSSLELGDSALYFCASSALRQGETGELFFGEGSRLTVL.

The chain recombines TRBV27 with TRBJ2-1; D gene uncertain. V was trimmed by 6 bases and J by 5 bases, leaving 14 bases between them. Germline values: CDR1 MNHEY, CDR2 SMNVEV (reference sequence). This CDR3 has 14 residues. CDR3 nucleotides: TGTGCCAGCAGCTTAGCCATTTACGACAATGAGCAGTTCTTC. Protein product: CASSLAIYDNEQFF.

This clone was counted only a few times. The V gene is TRBV3-1 (or the pseudogene TRBV3-2), the J gene TRBJ1-1; D unclear. Deletions cut 2 bases from V and 4 bases from J, with 8 bases between. This CDR3 comprises 13 residues. In germline, CDR1 is LGHDT, CDR2 YNNKEL (reference sequence). CDR3 bases: TGTGCCAGCAGCCAACGAGCGAGCACTGAAGCTTTCTTT. Amino acids: CASSQRASTEAFF.

CDR3 in DNA: TGTGCCAGTAGTGTTCTAGCCGAGCAGTTCTTC. Amino acids: CASSVLAEQFF. The chain is built from TRBV19 and TRBJ2-1, with a possible D match to TRBD2 (5 bases). V gave up 5 bases and J gave up 10 bases, with 9 bases separating them. Looked up from germline, CDR1 is LNHDA and CDR2 is SQIVND (reference sequence). This CDR3 has 11 residues.